One and the same sample provided the 23 T cell receptor beta chains below, sequenced in a study of blood T cell repertoires in COVID-19. The protocol was immunoSEQ multiplex PCR, while the TCRdb copy is restricted to in-frame clones and leaves out a portion. The sample lists 400,000 to 550,000 clones; roughly 85% were seen once. Sequenced sample: PBMCs or T cells enriched from blood (not recorded which). Source of these receptors: a young woman with acute COVID-19.

Remarks on this clone: Within the sample, other DNA sequences also encode this same CDR3. The chain combines TRBV18 with TRBJ2-5; TRBD2 might be the D (6 bases). V was shortened by 3 bases and J by 5 bases, with 13 bases between the two germline ends. The CDR3 contains 14 residues. The V gene's germline CDR1 is KGHSH and CDR2 LQKENI. The CDR3 region has the DNA TGTGCCAGCTCACCCCCCGGAGGAGGGGAGACCCAGTACTTC. Translated, it gives CASSPPGGGETQYF.

The gene calls are TRBV6-6 and TRBJ2-3; D uncertain. The ends were cut back, 9 bases at V and 2 bases at J, with 9 bases in the middle. Germline CDR1 MNHNY, CDR2 SVGAGI (reference sequence). The CDR3 length is 12 residues. This CDR3 is CASRLDTDTQYF. The CDR3 nucleotides read TGTGCCAGTCGACTTGACACAGATACGCAGTATTTT.

CDR3 DNA: TGTGCCAGCCGGGGTAGTGACGAGCAGTACTTC. Protein sequence: CASRGSDEQYF. The chain combines TRBV7-9 with TRBJ2-7, with a tentative D call TRBD2 (5 bases). The CDR3 has 11 residues. Trimming removed 8 bases at V and 5 bases at J, with 10 bases between. Germline V gene data show CDR1 as SEHNR and CDR2 as FQNEAQ (reference sequence). Full variable domain (outside the CDR3, taken from reference TRBV7-9 and TRBJ2-7): DTGVSQNPRHKITKRGQNVTFRCDPISEHNRLYWYRQTLGQGPEFLTYFQNEAQLEKSRLLSDRFSAERPKGSFSTLEIQRTEQGDSAMYLCASRGSDEQYFGPGTRLTVT.

This chain uses TRBV29-1 with TRBJ2-3; 14 bases line up with TRBD2. Germline V gene data show CDR1 as SQVTM and CDR2 as ANQGSEA. The CDR3 consists of 15 residues. V trimming: 7 bases; J trimming: 2 bases; junction bases outside the gene matches: 5. CDR3 nucleotide sequence: TGCAGCGCTGGGACTAGCGGGGGCCCCACAGATACGCAGTATTTT. It yields the protein CSAGTSGGPTDTQYF.

V gene TRBV27 combines with J gene TRBJ2-5, with D possibly TRBD2 on 5 matching bases. Germline CDR1 and CDR2: MNHEY and SMNVEV (reference sequence). CDR3 size: 17 residues. With 0 bases removed from V and 4 bases from J, the gap between germline ends came to 18 bases. For the CDR3, the DNA is TGTGCCAGCAGTTTATCGCGGGCAGGCCCTCTGAGAGAGACCCAGTACTTC. It specifies CASSLSRAGPLRETQYF.

This chain connects TRBV28 to TRBJ1-6, with 9 positions matching TRBD1. The CDR3 totals 15 residues. Germline V gene lookup returns CDR1 MDHEN and CDR2 SYDVKM. V dropped 6 bases and J dropped 6; count of bases not matched to a gene: 6. Here the CDR3 DNA reads TGTGCCAGCAGATCAAGACAGGGGGGTAATTCACCCCTCCACTTT. It translates to CASRSRQGGNSPLHF.

The chain employs TRBV5-5 and TRBJ2-5, with 7 nucleotides matching TRBD2. From germline, CDR1 is SGHKS and CDR2 YYEKEE (reference sequence). The CDR3 is 13 residues long. Germline trimming cut 3 bases from V and 1 base from J; bases unmatched to any gene: 0. The CDR3 loop reads CASSSGGQETQYF. The CDR3 nucleotides are TGTGCCAGCAGCTCGGGAGGCCAAGAGACCCAGTACTTC.

The chain links TRBV27 to TRBJ2-7; D is perhaps TRBD1 (6 bases). V lost 0 bases and J lost 6, with 9 bases in between. Germline values: CDR1 MNHEY, CDR2 SMNVEV (reference sequence). There are 13 residues in the CDR3. This chain's CDR3 is CASSLSPGAEQYF. The CDR3 DNA is TGTGCCAGCAGTTTATCCCCAGGGGCCGAGCAGTACTTC.

This clone was seen only once. The V gene is TRBV19, the J gene TRBJ1-2; D remains unclear. The V gene lost 4 bases and the J gene lost 1 base, with 7 bases spanning the gap. Germline-derived CDR1 and CDR2 are LNHDA and SQIVND (reference sequence). There are 13 residues in the CDR3. The CDR3 DNA is TGTGCCAGTAGTAAGGAGTTTAACTATGGCTACACCTTC. It translates to CASSKEFNYGYTF.

This clone was counted a single time. The chain joins TRBV5-1 to TRBJ1-2; D gene uncertain. The V gene's germline CDR1 is SGHRS and CDR2 YFSETQ. The V and J ends lost 3 bases and 8 bases respectively, with 14 bases between them. The CDR3 extends over 13 amino acids. The CDR3 spells CASSSDGVGGYTF. The CDR3 DNA follows: TGCGCCAGCAGCTCCGACGGGGTTGGAGGCTACACCTTC.

This clone occurred a few times. The rearrangement joins TRBV29-1 to TRBJ1-2; D call uncertain. This CDR3 contains 12 residues. The V end lost 2 bases, the J end lost 5 bases, and 9 bases lay between the germline ends. Germline assignment: CDR1 SQVTM and CDR2 ANQGSEA. CDR3 nucleotide sequence: TGCAGCGTTGAATCCAGGTTGTATGGCTACACCTTC. Protein: CSVESRLYGYTF.

The rearrangement uses TRBV27 and TRBJ1-4; TRBD1 might be the D (5 bases). The CDR3 consists of 16 residues. CDR1 is MNHEY, CDR2 SMNVEV, per germline (reference sequence). V lost 5 bases and J lost 1, with 14 bases in between. CDR3 DNA sequence: TGTGCCAGCAGTCTCTGGGACGGGAGAACTAATGAAAAACTGTTTTTT. Translated, it gives CASSLWDGRTNEKLFF.

The chain links TRBV18 to TRBJ2-5; TRBD2 matches 8 bases. The CDR3 length is 15 residues. Germline assignment: CDR1 KGHSH and CDR2 LQKENI. J lost 5 bases, V lost 0 bases, and 5 bases had no gene match. The CDR3 sequence: CASSPPSGSGETQYF. For the CDR3, the DNA is TGTGCCAGCTCACCACCGAGCGGGAGCGGGGAGACCCAGTACTTC.

The chain combines TRBV5-6 with TRBJ2-1; tentative D call: TRBD2 (6 bases). The CDR3 consists of 14 residues. Looked up from germline, CDR1 is SGHDT and CDR2 is YYEEEE. V was pared by 4 bases and J by 6 bases, with 14 bases between. The CDR3 DNA reads TGTGCCAGCAGCGCAACGAGGAGGGTCAATGAGCAGTTCTTC. This encodes CASSATRRVNEQFF.

The rearrangement uses TRBV5-6 and TRBJ2-7, with D perhaps matching TRBD2 (6 bases). V was clipped by 3 bases and J by 6 bases, with 13 bases between them. Per germline, CDR1 SGHDT and CDR2 YYEEEE. The CDR3 has 13 amino acids. CDR3 nucleotides: TGTGCCAGCAGCTCACCACTAGCTTCCGAGCAGTACTTC. It is translated as CASSSPLASEQYF.

The chain links TRBV4-1 to TRBJ2-3; 10 bases are shared with TRBD2. V trimming: 1 base; J trimming: 2 bases; junction bases outside the gene matches: 3. The CDR3 loop spans 16 amino acids. Looked up from germline, CDR1 is MGHRA and CDR2 is YSYEKL. The CDR3 region is CASSQVLAGLTDTQYF. The CDR3 DNA reads as TGCGCCAGCAGCCAAGTACTAGCGGGGCTCACAGATACGCAGTATTTT.

The chain recombines TRBV11-3 with TRBJ2-3, with D possibly being TRBD2 (6 bases). Germline values: CDR1 SGHNT, CDR2 YENEEA. The CDR3 has 16 residues. V was pared by 5 bases and J by 0 bases, with 15 bases between. The CDR3, as DNA: TGTGCCAGCAGCCCGGGGGTTTATTCTAGCACAGATACGCAGTATTTT. Translating gives CASSPGVYSSTDTQYF.

This clone appeared a few times. V is TRBV6-5 and J is TRBJ2-7, with 7 nucleotides matching TRBD1. Germline values: CDR1 MNHEY, CDR2 SVGAGI. Trimming removed 8 bases from V and 4 bases from J; junction bases left unmatched: 2. CDR3 length equals 11 residues. In DNA, the CDR3 is TGTGCCAGCCAGGGGGTTTACGAGCAGTACTTC. It translates to CASQGVYEQYF.

J is TRBJ2-3 and V is TRBV19; 7 nucleotides line up with TRBD2. J lost 3 bases, V lost 3 bases, and 9 bases had no gene match. Germline V gene data show CDR1 as LNHDA and CDR2 as SQIVND (reference sequence). The CDR3 is 16 residues long. DNA for the CDR3: TGTGCCAGTAGTATGCGCGGGGGTTCCGGGACAGATACGCAGTATTTT. Its protein is CASSMRGGSGTDTQYF.

This clone is a singleton in its sample. The rearrangement uses TRBV6-5 and TRBJ2-1; 7 bases are a match to TRBD1. V shed 8 bases, J shed 1 base, and the junction held 8 bases outside the gene matches. This CDR3 spans 15 amino acids. Germline assignment: CDR1 MNHEY and CDR2 SVGAGI. The CDR3, as DNA: TGTGCCAGCCTAGTAGGGGGCCCTTCCTACAATGAGCAGTTCTTC. As protein: CASLVGGPSYNEQFF.

This rearrangement joins TRBV14 to TRBJ2-5; 7 bases align to TRBD1. The CDR3 has 16 residues. V lost 4 bases and J lost 7; bases outside the gene matches: 15. The germline gives CDR1 SGHDN, CDR2 FVKESK. CDR3 protein: CASSPGTAASIGTQYF. DNA for the CDR3: TGTGCCAGCAGCCCTGGGACAGCCGCCTCAATCGGGACCCAGTACTTC.

J is TRBJ1-2 and V is TRBV28; the D gene is possibly TRBD1 (6 bases). The CDR3 runs 16 residues. Germline V gene lookup returns CDR1 MDHEN and CDR2 SYDVKM. V shed 10 bases and J shed 5 bases, with 26 bases lying between them. DNA for the CDR3: TGTGCCACCTTTACTCCCCGGCTCGACAGGCGGTATGGCTACACCTTC. Amino acid sequence: CATFTPRLDRRYGYTF.

The rearrangement links TRBV20-1 to TRBJ1-2; D may be TRBD1 (5 bases). The CDR3 consists of 15 residues. Germline V gives CDR1 DFQATT, CDR2 SNEGSKA (reference sequence). V was trimmed by 3 bases and J by 3 bases, leaving 17 bases between them. CDR3 coding DNA: TGCAGTGCTAGTGGGGCAGGGAGGAATGACTATGGCTACACCTTC. Encoded protein: CSASGAGRNDYGYTF.